This TCR beta chain was documented in a study of blood T cell repertoires in COVID-19. The CDR3 covers 13 residues. V was shortened by 3 bases and J by 3 bases, with 9 bases between the two germline ends. The germline V gene encodes CDR1 SGHRS and CDR2 YFSETQ. Assay: immunoSEQ multiplex PCR; the TCRdb copy retains only in-frame clones and omits some. Altogether just under 350,000 clones are present, 88% being singletons, with the ten largest covering around 7.9%. The sequence derives from a woman in her seventies with COVID-19, enrolled during active disease. Material: peripheral blood. This sequence joins TRBV5-1 and TRBJ1-1; D is ambiguous. The CDR3 DNA sequence: TGCGCCAGCAGCTACGGGTTGGACACTGAAGCTTTCTTT. Amino acid sequence: CASSYGLDTEAFF.